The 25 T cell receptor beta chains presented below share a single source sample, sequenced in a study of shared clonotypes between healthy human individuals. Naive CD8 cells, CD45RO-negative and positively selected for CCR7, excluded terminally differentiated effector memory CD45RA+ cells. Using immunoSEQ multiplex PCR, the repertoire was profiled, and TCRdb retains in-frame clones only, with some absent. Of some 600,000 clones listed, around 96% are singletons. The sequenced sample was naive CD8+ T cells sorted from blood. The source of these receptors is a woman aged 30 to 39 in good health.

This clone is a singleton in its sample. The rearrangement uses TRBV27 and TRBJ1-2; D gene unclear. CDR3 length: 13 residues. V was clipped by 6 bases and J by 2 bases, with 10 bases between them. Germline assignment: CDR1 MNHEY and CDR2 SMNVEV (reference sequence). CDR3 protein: CASRHTENYGYTF. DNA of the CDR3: TGTGCCAGCAGACACACAGAGAACTATGGCTACACCTTC.

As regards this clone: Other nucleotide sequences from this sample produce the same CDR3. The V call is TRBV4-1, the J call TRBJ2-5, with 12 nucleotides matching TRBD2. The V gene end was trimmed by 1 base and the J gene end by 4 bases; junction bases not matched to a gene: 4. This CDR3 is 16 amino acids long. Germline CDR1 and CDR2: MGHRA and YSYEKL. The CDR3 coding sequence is TGCGCCAGCAGCCAAGTCCCGGGACTAGCGGGAGAGACCCAGTACTTC. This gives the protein CASSQVPGLAGETQYF.

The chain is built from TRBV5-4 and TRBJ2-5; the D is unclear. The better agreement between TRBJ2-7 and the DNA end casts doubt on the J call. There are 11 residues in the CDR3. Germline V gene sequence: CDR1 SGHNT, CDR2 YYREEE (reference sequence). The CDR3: CASSDVNEQYF. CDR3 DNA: TGTGCCAGCAGCGACGTCAACGAGCAGTACTTC.

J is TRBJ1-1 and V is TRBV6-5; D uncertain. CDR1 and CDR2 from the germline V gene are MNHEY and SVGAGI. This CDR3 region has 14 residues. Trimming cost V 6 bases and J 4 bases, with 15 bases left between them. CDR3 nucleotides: TGTGCCAGCAGCCTACTCCGGGTTAGCACTGAAGCTTTCTTT. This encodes CASSLLRVSTEAFF.

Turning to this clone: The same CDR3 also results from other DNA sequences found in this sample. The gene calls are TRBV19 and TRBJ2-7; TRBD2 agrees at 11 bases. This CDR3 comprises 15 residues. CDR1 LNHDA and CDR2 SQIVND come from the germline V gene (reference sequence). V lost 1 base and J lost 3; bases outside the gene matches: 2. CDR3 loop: CASSIGGTSGYEQYF. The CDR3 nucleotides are TGTGCCAGTAGTATAGGAGGGACTAGCGGCTACGAGCAGTACTTC.

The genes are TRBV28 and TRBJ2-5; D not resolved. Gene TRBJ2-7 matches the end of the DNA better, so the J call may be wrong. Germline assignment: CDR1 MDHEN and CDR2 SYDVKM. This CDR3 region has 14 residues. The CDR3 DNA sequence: TGTGCCAGCAGTTTAGGAACTACCTGGGGCGAGCAGTACTTC. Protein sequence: CASSLGTTWGEQYF.

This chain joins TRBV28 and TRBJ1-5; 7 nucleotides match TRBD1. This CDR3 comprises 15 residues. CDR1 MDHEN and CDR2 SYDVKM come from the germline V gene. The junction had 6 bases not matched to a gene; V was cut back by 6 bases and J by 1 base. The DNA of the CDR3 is TGTGCCAGCAGAGACTCAGGGGGGAGCAATCAGCCCCAGCATTTT. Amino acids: CASRDSGGSNQPQHF.

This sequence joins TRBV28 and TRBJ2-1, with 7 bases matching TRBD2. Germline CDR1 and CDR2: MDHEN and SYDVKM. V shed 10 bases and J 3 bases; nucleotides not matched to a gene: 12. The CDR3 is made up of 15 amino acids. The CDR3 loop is CAILGGSGDYNEQFF. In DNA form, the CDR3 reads TGTGCCATCCTCGGGGGGAGCGGGGACTACAATGAGCAGTTCTTC.

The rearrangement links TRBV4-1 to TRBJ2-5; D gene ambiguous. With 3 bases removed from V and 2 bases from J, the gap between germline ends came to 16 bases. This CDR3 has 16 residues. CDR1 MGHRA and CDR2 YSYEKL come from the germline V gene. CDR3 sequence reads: CASSHAPGRRQETQYF. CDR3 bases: TGCGCCAGCAGCCACGCTCCCGGGCGTCGACAAGAGACCCAGTACTTC.

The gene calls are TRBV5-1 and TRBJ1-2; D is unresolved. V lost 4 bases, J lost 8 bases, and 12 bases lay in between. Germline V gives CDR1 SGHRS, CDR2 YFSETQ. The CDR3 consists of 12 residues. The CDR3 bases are TGCGCCAGCAGCCCGAGTACTGGGGGCTACACCTTC. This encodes CASSPSTGGYTF.

In nucleotides, the CDR3 is TGTGCCAGCAGCTCGGGACTAGCGGGAGGGCCCTACGAGCAGTACTTC. Translated, it gives CASSSGLAGGPYEQYF. This rearrangement joins TRBV11-2 to TRBJ2-7, with 16 bases that match TRBD2. With V trimmed by 4 bases and J by 2 bases, 2 bases remained unmatched. Germline V gives CDR1 SGHAT, CDR2 FQNNGV. This CDR3 is built from 16 residues.

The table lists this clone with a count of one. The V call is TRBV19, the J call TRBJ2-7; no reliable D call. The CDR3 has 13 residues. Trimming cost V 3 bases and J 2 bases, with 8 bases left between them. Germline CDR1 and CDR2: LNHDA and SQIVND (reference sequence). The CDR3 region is CASSIDLAYEQYF. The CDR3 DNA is TGTGCCAGTAGTATCGATCTGGCCTACGAGCAGTACTTC.

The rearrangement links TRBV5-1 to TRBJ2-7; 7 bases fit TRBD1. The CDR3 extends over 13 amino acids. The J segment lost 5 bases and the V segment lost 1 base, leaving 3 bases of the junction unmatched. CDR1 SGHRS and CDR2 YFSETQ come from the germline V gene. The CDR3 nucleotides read TGCGCCAGCAGCTTGACAGGGGACCACGAGCAGTACTTC. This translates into CASSLTGDHEQYF.

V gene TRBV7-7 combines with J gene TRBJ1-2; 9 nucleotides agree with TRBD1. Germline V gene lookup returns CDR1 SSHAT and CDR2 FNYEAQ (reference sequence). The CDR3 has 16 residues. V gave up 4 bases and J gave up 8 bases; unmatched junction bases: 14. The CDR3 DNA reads TGTGCCAGCAGCTACCTACCGGGACAGGGTGCTGCCGGCTACACCTTC. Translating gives CASSYLPGQGAAGYTF.

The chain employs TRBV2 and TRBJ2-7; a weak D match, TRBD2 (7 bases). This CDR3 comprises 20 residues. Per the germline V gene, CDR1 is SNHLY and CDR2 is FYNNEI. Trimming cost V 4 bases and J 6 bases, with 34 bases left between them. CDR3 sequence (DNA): TGTGCCAGCAGTGGTATCTGGGAGGGGGTACAGGAACCCGGGATAGTCGAGCAGTACTTC. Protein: CASSGIWEGVQEPGIVEQYF. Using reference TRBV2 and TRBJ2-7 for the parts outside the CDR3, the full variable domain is EPEVTQTPSHQVTQMGQEVILRCVPISNHLYFYWYRQILGQKVEFLVSFYNNEISEKSEIFDDQFSVERPDGSNFTLKIRSTKLEDSAMYFCASSGIWEGVQEPGIVEQYFGPGTRLTVT.

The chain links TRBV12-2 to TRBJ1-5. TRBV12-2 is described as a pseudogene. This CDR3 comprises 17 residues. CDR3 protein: CASPTLALRRSNQPQHF. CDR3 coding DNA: TGTGCAAGTCCCACCTTAGCCCTACGACGATCCAATCAGCCCCAGCATTTT.

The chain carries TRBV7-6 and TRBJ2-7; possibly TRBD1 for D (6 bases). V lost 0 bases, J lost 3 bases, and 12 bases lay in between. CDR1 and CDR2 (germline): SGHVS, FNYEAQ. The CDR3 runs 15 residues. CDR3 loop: CASSLALGAVYEQYF. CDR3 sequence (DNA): TGTGCCAGCAGCTTAGCGTTGGGGGCCGTCTACGAGCAGTACTTC.

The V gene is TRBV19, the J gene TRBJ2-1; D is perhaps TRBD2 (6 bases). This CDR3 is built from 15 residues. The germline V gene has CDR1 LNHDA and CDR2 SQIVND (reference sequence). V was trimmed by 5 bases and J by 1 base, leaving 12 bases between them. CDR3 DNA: TGTGCCAGTAGTGTGGCGGGAACATCCTACAATGAGCAGTTCTTC. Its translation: CASSVAGTSYNEQFF.

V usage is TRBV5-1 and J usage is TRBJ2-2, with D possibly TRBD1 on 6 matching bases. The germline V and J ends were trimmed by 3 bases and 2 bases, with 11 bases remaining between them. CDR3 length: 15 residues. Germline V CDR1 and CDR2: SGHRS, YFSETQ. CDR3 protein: CASSSEGDNTGELFF. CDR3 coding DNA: TGCGCCAGCAGCTCCGAGGGGGATAACACCGGGGAGCTGTTTTTT.

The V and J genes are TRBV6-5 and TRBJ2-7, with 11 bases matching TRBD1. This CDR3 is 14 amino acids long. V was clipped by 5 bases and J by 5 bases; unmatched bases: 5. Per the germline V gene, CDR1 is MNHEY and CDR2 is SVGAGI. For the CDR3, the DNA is TGTGCCAGCAGTAGCGGACAGGGGGCCCACGAGCAGTACTTC. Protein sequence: CASSSGQGAHEQYF.

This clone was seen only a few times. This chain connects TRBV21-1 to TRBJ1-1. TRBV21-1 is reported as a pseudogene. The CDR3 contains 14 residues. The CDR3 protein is CASSKGWCNTEAFF. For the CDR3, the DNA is TGTGCCAGCAGCAAAGGGTGGTGCAACACTGAAGCTTTCTTT.

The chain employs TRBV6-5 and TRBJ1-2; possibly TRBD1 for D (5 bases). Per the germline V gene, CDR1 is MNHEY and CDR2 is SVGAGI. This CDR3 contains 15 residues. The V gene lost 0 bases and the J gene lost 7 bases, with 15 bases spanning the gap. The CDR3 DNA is TGTGCCAGCAGTTACTCGACAACAGGATCCCTTGGCTACACCTTC. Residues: CASSYSTTGSLGYTF.

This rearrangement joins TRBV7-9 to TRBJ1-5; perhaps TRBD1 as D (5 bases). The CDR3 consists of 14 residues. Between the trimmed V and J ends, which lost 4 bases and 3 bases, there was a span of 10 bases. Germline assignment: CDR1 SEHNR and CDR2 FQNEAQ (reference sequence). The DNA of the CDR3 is TGTGCCAGCAGCTCAGGGATGGCCAATCAGCCCCAGCATTTT. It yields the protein CASSSGMANQPQHF.

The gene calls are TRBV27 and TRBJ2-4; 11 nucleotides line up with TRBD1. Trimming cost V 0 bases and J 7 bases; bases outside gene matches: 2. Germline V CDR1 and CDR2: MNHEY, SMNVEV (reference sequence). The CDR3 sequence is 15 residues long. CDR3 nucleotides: TGTGCCAGCAGTTTATCGGACAGGGGGCGTAACATTCAGTACTTC. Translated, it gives CASSLSDRGRNIQYF.

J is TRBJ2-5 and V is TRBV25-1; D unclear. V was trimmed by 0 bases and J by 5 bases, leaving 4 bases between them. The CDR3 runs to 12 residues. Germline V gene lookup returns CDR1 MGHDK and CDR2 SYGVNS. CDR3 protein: CASSEYVETQYF. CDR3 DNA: TGTGCCAGCAGTGAATATGTGGAGACCCAGTACTTC.